This T cell receptor beta chain was recovered during a study of control samples from healthy donors and cancer patients. This clone occurred a few times. Assay used: immunoSEQ multiplex PCR; TCRdb lists only in-frame clones, some missing. The sample lists about 89,000 clones, approximately 86% seen once, with around 21% in the top ten. The CDR3 consists of 16 residues. In germline, CDR1 is MGHRA, CDR2 YSYEKL. V shed 5 bases, J shed 4 bases, and the junction held 12 bases outside the gene matches. This receptor was obtained from a man between 25 and 39 years old in good health. Source material: blood. The chain recombines TRBV4-1 with TRBJ1-2, with 8 bases aligning to TRBD1. CDR3 sequence (DNA): TGCGCCAGCAGCGCCGCGACCTCAGGGGGCGCCTATGGCTACACCTTC. Translating it yields CASSAATSGGAYGYTF.